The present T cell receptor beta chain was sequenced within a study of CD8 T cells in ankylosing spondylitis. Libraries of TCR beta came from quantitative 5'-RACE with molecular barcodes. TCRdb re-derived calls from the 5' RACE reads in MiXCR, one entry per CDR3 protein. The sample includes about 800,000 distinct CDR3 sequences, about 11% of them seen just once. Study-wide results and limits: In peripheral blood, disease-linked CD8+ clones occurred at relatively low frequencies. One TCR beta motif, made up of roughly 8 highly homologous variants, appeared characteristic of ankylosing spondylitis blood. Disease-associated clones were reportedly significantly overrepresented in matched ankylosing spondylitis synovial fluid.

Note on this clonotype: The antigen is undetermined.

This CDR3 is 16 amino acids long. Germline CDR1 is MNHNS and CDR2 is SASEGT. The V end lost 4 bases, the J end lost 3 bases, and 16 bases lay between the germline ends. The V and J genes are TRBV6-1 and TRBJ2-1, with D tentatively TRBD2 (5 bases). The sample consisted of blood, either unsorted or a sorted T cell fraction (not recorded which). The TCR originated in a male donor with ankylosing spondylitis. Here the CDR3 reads CASSALANPVYNEQFF. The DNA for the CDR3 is TGTGCCAGCAGTGCCCTAGCCAACCCTGTCTACAATGAGCAGTTCTTC.